The clone carrying this T cell receptor (beta chain) appeared once. At one boundary the junction diverges from the germline segment, which might be a read error. The CDR3 totals 13 residues. CDR1 ENHRY and CDR2 SYGVKD come from the germline V gene. Both blood RNA, taken from unsorted whole blood, and germline DNA were extracted. The template, roughly 510 ng total RNA, yielded TCR beta cDNA made with a constant-region primer. Slightly modified ARM-PCR, run as three nested multiplex PCR rounds, produced the TCR beta libraries. Two initial PCR rounds of roughly 10 cycles each paired TRBV1-TRBV30 forward primers with a C-beta reverse primer. TCRdb passed the multiplex PCR reads through MiXCR, listing each CDR3 protein once. The sample contains about 310,000 distinct CDR3 sequences, approximately 58% of which appear only once. The data derive from a study of tumor-infiltrating lymphocytes in primary liver carcinoma.

V is TRBV10-3 and J is TRBJ1-2, with D unresolved. The receptor was derived from a woman aged 30 to 39 with primary liver carcinoma and hepatitis B virus infection. Source material: peripheral blood. CDR3 nucleotides: TGTGCCATCAGTAGCCCGACTAACTGTGGCTACACCTTC. Translating gives CAISSPTNCGYTF.